Listed here are 3 T cell receptor beta chains from one sample, sequenced in a study of T cell repertoires in cytomegalovirus infection. TCRdb processed the reads anew with MiXCR; each CDR3 protein has one entry. The table records around 550,000 distinct CDR3 sequences, around 27% of them present only once. The sample consisted of PBMCs. The receptors were gathered from a human donor in good health (CMV status not recorded). Some clones in this sample may be carry-over from other donors' samples.

The table lists this clonotype with a few counts. J is TRBJ2-7 and V is TRBV14; D is possibly TRBD2 (6 bases). The CDR3 length is 14 residues. Trimming pared 4 bases from V and 2 bases from J, leaving 12 bases between. Germline CDR1 reads SGHDN; CDR2 reads FVKESK. DNA for the CDR3: TGTGCCAGCAGCCGCCGGGGGTCCCCCTACGAGCAGTACTTC. Its protein is CASSRRGSPYEQYF.

The chain joins TRBV12-3 or TRBV12-4 to TRBJ1-6; 8 nucleotides line up with TRBD1. The CDR3 covers 15 residues. V trimming: 4 bases; J trimming: 10 bases; junction bases outside the gene matches: 9. The CDR3 region has the DNA TGTGCCAGCAGTTACCTGACAGGGGTTCAATCACCCCTCCACTTT. Translated, it gives CASSYLTGVQSPLHF.

This sequence joins TRBV2 and TRBJ2-2; maybe TRBD2 (6 bases). There are 15 residues in the CDR3. V was clipped by 1 base and J by 7 bases, with 13 bases between them. Germline V lookup: CDR1 SNHLY, CDR2 FYNNEI. The CDR3 DNA reads TGTGCCAGCAGTGAAGGGGACTGGACGGGCGGGGAGCTGTTTTTT. Translation: CASSEGDWTGGELFF.